These 5 T cell receptor beta chains came from one sample sequenced in a study of T cells after yellow fever vaccination. TCRdb ran MiXCR on the 5' RACE reads and lists one entry per CDR3 protein. The sample lists more than 450,000 distinct CDR3 sequences; about a fifth were seen once. Specimen: PBMCs, collected approximately 22 days after the first yellow fever vaccination. These receptors all stem from a man younger than 35 who received the YFV17D yellow fever vaccine.

This clonotype came up once. This chain uses TRBV11-2 with TRBJ2-1; D gene unclear. V dropped 5 bases and J dropped 0 bases, with 17 bases sitting between them. The CDR3 runs to 17 residues. Germline values: CDR1 SGHAT, CDR2 FQNNGV. The CDR3 sequence is CASSPSPLYSSYNEQFF. The DNA of the CDR3 is TGTGCCAGCAGCCCTTCCCCCCTTTATAGCTCCTACAATGAGCAGTTCTTC.

This clonotype was seen a handful of times. The rearrangement uses TRBV28 and TRBJ2-7; 9 positions match TRBD1. V lost 5 bases and J lost 5; bases outside the gene matches: 10. Germline loops: CDR1 MDHEN, CDR2 SYDVKM. The length of the CDR3 is 15 residues. The CDR3 DNA reads TGTGCCAGCAGTACACAGACAGGGGGGAAAAACGAGCAGTACGTC. Protein product: CASSTQTGGKNEQYV.

As regards this clonotype: A read error may account for a junction end that differs from germline. V gene TRBV2 combines with J gene TRBJ2-4, with 10 bases fitting TRBD1. Germline CDR1 is SNHLY and CDR2 is FYNNEI. The CDR3 runs to 16 residues. The CDR3 loop is CAGRPPGQGHGNIQYF. CDR3 coding DNA: TGTGCCGGCAGACCCCCGGGACAGGGGCATGGAAACATTCAGTACTTC.

This clonotype was seen only a few times. The chain joins TRBV7-2 to TRBJ2-3, with TRBD1 as a possible D gene (6 bases). V lost 2 bases and J lost 5, with 8 bases in between. This CDR3 is 13 amino acids long. Germline CDR1 reads SGHTA; CDR2 reads FQGNSA. The CDR3 coding sequence is TGTGCCAGCAGCTTAACAGGGCAAGATACGCAGTATTTT. It codes for CASSLTGQDTQYF.

This chain connects TRBV7-3 to TRBJ2-7; D is unresolved. V lost 2 bases to trimming and J lost 1 base, with 9 bases between them. This CDR3 has 14 residues. Germline assignment: CDR1 SGHTA and CDR2 FQGTGA. The CDR3 coding sequence is TGTGCCAGCAGCTTAGCTGGCTATTCCTACGAGCAGTACTTC. Encoded protein: CASSLAGYSYEQYF.